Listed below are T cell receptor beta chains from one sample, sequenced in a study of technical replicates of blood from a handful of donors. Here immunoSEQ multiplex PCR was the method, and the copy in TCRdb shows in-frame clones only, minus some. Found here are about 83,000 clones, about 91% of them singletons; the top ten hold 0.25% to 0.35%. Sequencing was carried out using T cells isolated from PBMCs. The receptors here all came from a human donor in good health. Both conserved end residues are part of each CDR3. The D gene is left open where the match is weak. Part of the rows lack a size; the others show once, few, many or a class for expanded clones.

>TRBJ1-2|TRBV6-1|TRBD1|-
CASSVPGQGVRGYTF
TGTGCCAGCAGTGTCCCGGGACAGGGAGTTAGAGGCTACACCTTC
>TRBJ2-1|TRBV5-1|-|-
CASSIAIASSYNEQFF
TGCGCCAGCAGCATCGCCATAGCTAGCTCCTACAATGAGCAGTTCTTC
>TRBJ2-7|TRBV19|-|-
CASSASGPPLSYEQYF
TGTGCCAGTAGTGCCAGCGGACCACCCCTCTCCTACGAGCAGTACTTC
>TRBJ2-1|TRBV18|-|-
CASSPPILQGQFF
TGTGCCAGCTCACCACCGATCTTACAGGGGCAGTTCTTC
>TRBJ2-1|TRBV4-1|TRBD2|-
CASTQVRLTSVEGYNEQFF
TGCGCCAGCACCCAAGTTCGCTTGACTAGCGTGGAGGGTTACAATGAGCAGTTCTTC
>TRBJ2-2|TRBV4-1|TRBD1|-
CASSQEGGQGAGTGELFF
TGCGCCAGCAGCCAAGAAGGAGGACAGGGGGCCGGCACCGGGGAGCTGTTTTTT
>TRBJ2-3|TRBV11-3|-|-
CASSLRTDTQYF
TGTGCCAGCAGCTTGCGGACAGATACGCAGTATTTT
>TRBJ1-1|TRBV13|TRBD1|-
CASSHTAGTGGTEAFF
TGTGCCAGCAGCCACACCGCCGGGACAGGGGGCACTGAAGCTTTCTTT
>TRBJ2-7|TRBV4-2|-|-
CASSQEKPSASYEQYF
TGTGCCAGCAGCCAAGAGAAGCCTAGCGCTTCCTACGAGCAGTACTTC
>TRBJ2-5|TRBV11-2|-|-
CASSAKETQYF
TGTGCCAGCAGCGCGAAAGAGACCCAGTACTTC
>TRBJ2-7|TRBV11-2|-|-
CASSLDQGRYYEQYF
TGTGCCAGCAGCTTAGATCAGGGCAGATACTACGAGCAGTACTTC
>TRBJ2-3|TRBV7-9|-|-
CASSLGTSDTQYF
TGTGCCAGCAGCTTAGGGACATCAGATACGCAGTATTTT
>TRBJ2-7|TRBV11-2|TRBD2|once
CASGTTAGVGEQYF
TGTGCCAGCGGCACGACTGCGGGAGTGGGGGAGCAGTACTTC
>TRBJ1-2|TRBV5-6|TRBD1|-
CASSRNPGQGYGYTF
TGTGCCAGCAGCCGAAATCCGGGACAGGGTTATGGCTACACCTTC
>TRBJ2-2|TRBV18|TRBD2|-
CASSPRGTSGGNTGELFF
TGTGCCAGCTCACCACGGGGGACTAGCGGGGGAAACACCGGGGAGCTGTTTTTT
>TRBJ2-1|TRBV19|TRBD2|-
CASSPDMGGYNEQFF
TGTGCCAGTAGTCCCGATATGGGAGGGTACAATGAGCAGTTCTTC
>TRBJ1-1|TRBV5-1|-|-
CASSLSHRDPSSTEAFF
TGCGCCAGCAGCTTGTCCCACAGGGACCCATCGTCCACTGAAGCTTTCTTT
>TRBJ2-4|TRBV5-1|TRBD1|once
CASSSLTGAEDIQYF
TGCGCCAGCAGCTCCCTGACAGGGGCCGAGGACATTCAGTACTTC
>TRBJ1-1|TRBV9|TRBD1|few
CASSVFPTGGSEAFF
TGTGCCAGCAGCGTATTCCCGACAGGGGGTTCTGAAGCTTTCTTT
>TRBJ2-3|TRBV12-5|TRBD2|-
CASGPGGRTRFTDTQYF
TGTGCTAGTGGCCCCGGTGGCCGGACTAGGTTCACAGATACGCAGTATTTT